The present T cell receptor (beta chain) was sequenced within a study of cytomegalovirus exposure and HLA in healthy donors. At the level of the study: The 110 million or so unique TCR beta sequences, from around 200 million T cells, were found by an earlier analysis. Falling in the Caucasian-associated ancestry cluster were 80% to 85% of under 500 genotyped donors.

After removal of 2 bases from V and 10 bases from J, the junction contained 20 bases not matched to a gene. This CDR3 has 17 amino acids. Germline V CDR1 and CDR2: SGHNT, YENEEA. Study findings and constraints: Association with HLA alleles at 0.05 false discovery rate was found for 15,000 to 20,000 TCR beta sequences in a later analysis.

A multiplex PCR was run with 60 Vbeta primers and 13 Jbeta primers. The table came from immunoSEQ multiplex PCR; TCRdb's copy has only in-frame clones and leaves some out. Of tens of thousands of clones in the sample, 67% are singletons; the top ten hold under 7.5%. The count of this clone is one. Its matching antigen is unknown. The TCR sequence derives from a woman aged 50 to 60 in good health and CMV-seropositive. The rearrangement joins TRBV11-3 to TRBJ2-7; TRBD1 aligns across 7 bases. Sequenced input: PBMCs. The CDR3 loop reads CASSLSRYGQVRGTQYF. As DNA, the CDR3 is TGTGCCAGCAGCTTATCACGTTACGGACAGGTCCGGGGAACCCAGTACTTC. The entire variable domain, with the rest obtained from reference TRBV11-3 and TRBJ2-7, is as follows: EAGVVQSPRYKIIEKKQPVAFWCNPISGHNTLYWYLQNLGQGPELLIRYENEEAVDDSQLPKDRFSAERLKGVDSTLKIQPAELGDSAVYLCASSLSRYGQVRGTQYFGPGTRLTVT.